The rows below give T cell receptor beta chains drawn from one sample of a study of T cells in Graves' hyperthyroidism and ophthalmopathy. TCRdb re-called the multiplex PCR reads with MiXCR, one entry per CDR3 protein. The sample has around 500,000 distinct CDR3 sequences; 12% to 15% are singletons. Sample: blood. These receptors all stem from a woman aged 40 to 55 with Graves' hyperthyroidism. Both conserved end residues are part of each CDR3. Fields, in order: D gene, V gene, CDR3 length, J gene, clone size, CDR3 DNA, CDR3 protein. The D gene is left open where the match is weak. A row's size may be missing; if present it is once, few, many or a size class.

-	TRBV19	11	TRBJ1-2	-	TGTGCCAGTAGTATTTACTATGGCTACACCTTC	CASSIYYGYTF
TRBD1	TRBV12-5	19	TRBJ1-4	many	TGTGCTAGTGGTTTGGTACCCAAAGGACAGGCGACAACTAATGAAAAACTGTTTTTT	CASGLVPKGQATTNEKLFF
TRBD1	TRBV5-6	15	TRBJ2-2	-	TGTGCCAGCAGCCGGACAGGGCGAGCCACCGGGGAGCTGTTTTTT	CASSRTGRATGELFF
TRBD1	TRBV6-1	15	TRBJ1-3	-	TGTGCCAGCGGACCCGGGACAGGGACTGGAAACACCATATATTTT	CASGPGTGTGNTIYF
-	TRBV14	13	TRBJ2-7	few	TGTGCCAGCAGCACTAGGGTACAGCACGAGCAGTACTTC	CASSTRVQHEQYF
-	TRBV6-1	14	TRBJ1-2	many	TGTGCCAGCAGTGAAGTAGCAGCTACCTATGGCTACACCTTC	CASSEVAATYGYTF
TRBD2	TRBV20-1	15	TRBJ2-1	few	TGCAGTGCTAGAGATCTACTAGCGGGAGTGGGTGAGCAGTTCTTC	CSARDLLAGVGEQFF
-	TRBV7-8	17	TRBJ2-7	many	TGTGCCAGCAGCTTAGGGGGTGCCAGTTTCAGCTCCTACGAGCAGTACTTC	CASSLGGASFSSYEQYF
TRBD1	TRBV29-1	16	TRBJ2-1	-	TGCAGCGTTGAAGATACAGTGACAGGGGTATTCAATGAGCAGTTCTTC	CSVEDTVTGVFNEQFF
-	TRBV9	24	TRBJ2-1	-	TGTGCCAGCAGCGTAGATTATTCGGGACAGGGAGTAGGACCGCGGGAGGGTACTTACAATGAGCAGTTCTTC	CASSVDYSGQGVGPREGTYNEQFF
TRBD2	TRBV7-9	18	TRBJ2-2	-	TGTGCCAGCAGCCCTCCGGGACTAGCGGGAGGATACACTGGGGAGCTGTTTTTT	CASSPPGLAGGYTGELFF
TRBD2	TRBV28	16	TRBJ2-7	many	TGTGCCAGCAGTTCCCCGACTAGCGGGCACTCCTACGAGCAGTACTTC	CASSSPTSGHSYEQYF
TRBD1	TRBV6-2/TRBV6-3	17	TRBJ2-3	-	TGTGCCAGCAGTGCCCCGACAGGGGCCTACAGCACAGATACGCAGTATTTT	CASSAPTGAYSTDTQYF